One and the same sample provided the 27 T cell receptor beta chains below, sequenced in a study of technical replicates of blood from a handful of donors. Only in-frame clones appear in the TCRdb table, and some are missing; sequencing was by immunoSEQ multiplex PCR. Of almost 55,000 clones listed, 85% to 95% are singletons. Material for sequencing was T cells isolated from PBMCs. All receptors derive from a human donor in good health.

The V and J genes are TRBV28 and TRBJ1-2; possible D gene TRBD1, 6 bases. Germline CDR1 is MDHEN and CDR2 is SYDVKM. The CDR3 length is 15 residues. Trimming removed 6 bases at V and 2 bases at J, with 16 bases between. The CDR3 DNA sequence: TGTGCCAGCAGCACAACGGGACACCACAACTATGGCTACACCTTC. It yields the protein CASSTTGHHNYGYTF.

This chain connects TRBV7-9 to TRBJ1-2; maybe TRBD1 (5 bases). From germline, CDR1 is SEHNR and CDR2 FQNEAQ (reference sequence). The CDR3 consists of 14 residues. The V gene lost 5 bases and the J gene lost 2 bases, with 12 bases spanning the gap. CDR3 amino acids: CASSSQGRNYGYTF. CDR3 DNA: TGTGCCAGCAGCAGCCAGGGCAGAAACTATGGCTACACCTTC.

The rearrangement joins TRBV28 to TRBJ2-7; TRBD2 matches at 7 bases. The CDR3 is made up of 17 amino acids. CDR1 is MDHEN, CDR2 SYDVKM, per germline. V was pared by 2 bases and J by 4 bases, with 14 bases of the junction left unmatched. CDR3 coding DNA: TGTGCCAGCAGTTTACGTGCCCTAATTCGGGAGGAATACGAGCAGTACTTC. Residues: CASSLRALIREEYEQYF.

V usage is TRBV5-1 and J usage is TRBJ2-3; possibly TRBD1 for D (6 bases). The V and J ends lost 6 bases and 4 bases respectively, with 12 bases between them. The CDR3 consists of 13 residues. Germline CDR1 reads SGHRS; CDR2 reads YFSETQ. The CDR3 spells CASIEQGSDTQYF. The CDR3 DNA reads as TGCGCCAGCATTGAACAGGGATCAGATACGCAGTATTTT.

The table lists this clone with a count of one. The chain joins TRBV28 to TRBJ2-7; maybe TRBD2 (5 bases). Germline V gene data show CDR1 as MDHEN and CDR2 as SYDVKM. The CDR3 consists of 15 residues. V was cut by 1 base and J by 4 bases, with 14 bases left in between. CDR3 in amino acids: CASSLLRVRNYEQYF. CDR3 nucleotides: TGTGCCAGCAGTTTATTGAGGGTTAGAAATTACGAGCAGTACTTC.

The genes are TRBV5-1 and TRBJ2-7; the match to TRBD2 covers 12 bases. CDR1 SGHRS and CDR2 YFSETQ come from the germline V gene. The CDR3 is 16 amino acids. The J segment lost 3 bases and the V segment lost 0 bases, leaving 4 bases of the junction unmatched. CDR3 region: CASSLDMTSGGYEQYF. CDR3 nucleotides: TGCGCCAGCAGCTTGGATATGACTAGCGGGGGCTACGAGCAGTACTTC.

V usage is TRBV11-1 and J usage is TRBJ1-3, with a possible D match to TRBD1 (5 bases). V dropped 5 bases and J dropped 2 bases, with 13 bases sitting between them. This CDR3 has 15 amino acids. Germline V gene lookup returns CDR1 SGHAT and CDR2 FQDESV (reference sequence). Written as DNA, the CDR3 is TGTGCCAGCAGCCTTTTACGGGGGACTGGAAACACCATATATTTT. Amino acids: CASSLLRGTGNTIYF.

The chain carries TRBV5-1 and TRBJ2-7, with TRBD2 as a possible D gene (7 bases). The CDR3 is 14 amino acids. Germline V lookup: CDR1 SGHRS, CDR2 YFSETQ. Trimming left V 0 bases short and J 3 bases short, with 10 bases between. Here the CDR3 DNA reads TGCGCCAGCAGCTTGGAGCGGGACAACTACGAGCAGTACTTC. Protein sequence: CASSLERDNYEQYF.

The CDR3: CASSLGFGQGALGYTF. The DNA for the CDR3 is TGTGCCAGCAGCTTAGGTTTTGGACAGGGGGCCCTAGGCTACACCTTC. The rearrangement uses TRBV11-3 and TRBJ1-2; 11 bases match TRBD1. The CDR3 is 16 residues long. Per germline, CDR1 SGHNT and CDR2 YENEEA. V lost 1 base, J lost 8 bases, and 9 bases stayed unmatched.

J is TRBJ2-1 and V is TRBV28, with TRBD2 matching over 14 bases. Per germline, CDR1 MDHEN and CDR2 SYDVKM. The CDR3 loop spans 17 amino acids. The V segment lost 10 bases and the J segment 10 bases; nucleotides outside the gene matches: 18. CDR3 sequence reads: CAIRSTSGRAGSWEQFF. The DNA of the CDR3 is TGTGCCATCCGCTCGACTAGCGGGAGGGCCGGGTCTTGGGAGCAGTTCTTC. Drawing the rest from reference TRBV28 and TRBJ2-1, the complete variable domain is DVKVTQSSRYLVKRTGEKVFLECVQDMDHENMFWYRQDPGLGLRLIYFSYDVKMKEKGDIPEGYSVSREKKERFSLILESASTNQTSMYLCAIRSTSGRAGSWEQFFGPGTRLTVL.

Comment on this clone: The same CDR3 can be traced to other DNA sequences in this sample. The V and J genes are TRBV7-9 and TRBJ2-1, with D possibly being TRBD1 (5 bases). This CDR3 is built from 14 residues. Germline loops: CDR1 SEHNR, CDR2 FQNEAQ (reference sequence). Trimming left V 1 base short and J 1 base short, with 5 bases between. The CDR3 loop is CASSLEGSYNEQFF. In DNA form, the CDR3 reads TGTGCCAGCAGCTTAGAGGGGTCCTACAATGAGCAGTTCTTC.

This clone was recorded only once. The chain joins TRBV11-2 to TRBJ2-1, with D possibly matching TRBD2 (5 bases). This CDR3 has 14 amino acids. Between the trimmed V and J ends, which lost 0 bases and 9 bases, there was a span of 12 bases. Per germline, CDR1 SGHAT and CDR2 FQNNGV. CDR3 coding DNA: TGTGCCAGCAGCTTAGATTTCGGAGGTAGTGAGCAGTTCTTC. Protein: CASSLDFGGSEQFF.

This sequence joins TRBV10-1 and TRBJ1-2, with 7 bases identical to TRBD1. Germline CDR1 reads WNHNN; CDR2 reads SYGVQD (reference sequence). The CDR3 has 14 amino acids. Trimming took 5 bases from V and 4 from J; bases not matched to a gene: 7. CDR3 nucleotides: TGCGCCAGCAGTAGGGACAGTGCGGGCTATGGCTACACCTTC. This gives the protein CASSRDSAGYGYTF.

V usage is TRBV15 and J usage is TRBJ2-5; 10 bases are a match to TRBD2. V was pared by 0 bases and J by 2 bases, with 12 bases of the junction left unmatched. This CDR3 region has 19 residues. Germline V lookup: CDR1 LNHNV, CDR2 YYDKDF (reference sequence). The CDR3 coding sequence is TGTGCCACCAGCAGAGATACCGTAGTCGCTAGCGGGAGACAAGAGACCCAGTACTTC. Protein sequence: CATSRDTVVASGRQETQYF.

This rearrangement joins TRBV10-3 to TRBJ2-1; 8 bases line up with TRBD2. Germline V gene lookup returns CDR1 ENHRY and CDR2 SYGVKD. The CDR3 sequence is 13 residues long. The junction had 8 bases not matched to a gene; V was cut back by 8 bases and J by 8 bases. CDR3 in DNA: TGTGCCATCTCCGGGAGGGCCGATGATGAGCAGTTCTTC. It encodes CAISGRADDEQFF.

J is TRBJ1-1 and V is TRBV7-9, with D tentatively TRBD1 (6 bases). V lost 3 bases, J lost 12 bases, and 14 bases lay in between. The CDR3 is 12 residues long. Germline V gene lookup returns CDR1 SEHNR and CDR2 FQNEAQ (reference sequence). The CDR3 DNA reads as TGTGCCAGCAGCTTCCAGGGGTCTCCGTCTTTCTTT. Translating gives CASSFQGSPSFF.

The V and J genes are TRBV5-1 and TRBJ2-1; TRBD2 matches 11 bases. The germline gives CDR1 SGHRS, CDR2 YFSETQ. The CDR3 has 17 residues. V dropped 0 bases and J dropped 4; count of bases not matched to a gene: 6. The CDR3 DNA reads TGCGCCAGCAGCTTGGCTAGCGGGAGGCCCGCGTACAATGAGCAGTTCTTC. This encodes CASSLASGRPAYNEQFF.

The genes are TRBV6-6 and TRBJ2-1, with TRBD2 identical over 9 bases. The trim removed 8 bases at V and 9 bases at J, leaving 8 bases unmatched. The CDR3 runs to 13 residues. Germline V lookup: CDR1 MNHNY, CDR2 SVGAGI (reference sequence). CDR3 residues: CASESSGKVEQFF. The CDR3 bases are TGTGCCAGCGAGTCTAGCGGGAAAGTTGAGCAGTTCTTC.

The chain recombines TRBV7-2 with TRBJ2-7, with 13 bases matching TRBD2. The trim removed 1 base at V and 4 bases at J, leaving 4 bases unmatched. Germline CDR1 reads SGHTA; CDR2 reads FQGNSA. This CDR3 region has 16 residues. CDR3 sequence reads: CASSLGRLAGGYEQYF. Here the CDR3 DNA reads TGTGCCAGCAGCTTAGGTAGACTAGCGGGGGGTTACGAGCAGTACTTC.

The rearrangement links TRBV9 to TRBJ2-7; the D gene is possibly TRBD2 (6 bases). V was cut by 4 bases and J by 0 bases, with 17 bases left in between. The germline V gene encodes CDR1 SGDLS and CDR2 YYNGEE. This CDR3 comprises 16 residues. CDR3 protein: CASSPSSAAHSYEQYF. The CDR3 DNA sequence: TGTGCCAGCAGCCCATCTAGCGCCGCCCACTCCTACGAGCAGTACTTC.

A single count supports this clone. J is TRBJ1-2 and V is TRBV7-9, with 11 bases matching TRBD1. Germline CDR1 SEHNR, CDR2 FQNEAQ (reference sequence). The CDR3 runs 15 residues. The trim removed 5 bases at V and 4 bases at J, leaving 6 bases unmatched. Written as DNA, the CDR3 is TGTGCCAGCAGCCCGGGACAGGGGGAGGGCTATGGCTACACCTTC. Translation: CASSPGQGEGYGYTF.

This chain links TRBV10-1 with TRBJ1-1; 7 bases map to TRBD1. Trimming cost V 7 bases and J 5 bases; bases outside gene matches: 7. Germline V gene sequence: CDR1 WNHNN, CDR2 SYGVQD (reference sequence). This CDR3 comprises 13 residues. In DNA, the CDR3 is TGCGCCAGCATTACAGGGGCAAGTACTGAAGCTTTCTTT. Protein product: CASITGASTEAFF.

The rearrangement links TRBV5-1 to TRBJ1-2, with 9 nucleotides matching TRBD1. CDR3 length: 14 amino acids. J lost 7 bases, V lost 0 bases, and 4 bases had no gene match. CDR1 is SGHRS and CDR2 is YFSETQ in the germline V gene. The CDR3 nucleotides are TGCGCCAGCAGCTTGGCTGGGACAGGGATTGGCTACACCTTC. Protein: CASSLAGTGIGYTF. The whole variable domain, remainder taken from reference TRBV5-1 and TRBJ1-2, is KAGVTQTPRYLIKTRGQQVTLSCSPISGHRSVSWYQQTPGQGLQFLFEYFSETQRNKGNFPGRFSGRQFSNSRSEMNVSTLELGDSALYLCASSLAGTGIGYTFGSGTRLTVV.

The CDR3 protein is CASREIPGLAGGYEQFF. DNA of the CDR3: TGTGCCAGCAGGGAGATCCCGGGACTAGCGGGAGGATATGAGCAGTTCTTC. The genes are TRBV9 and TRBJ2-1, with 15 bases fitting TRBD2. Unmatched junction bases numbered 11, after V lost 5 bases and J lost 8 bases. The germline CDR1 and CDR2 sequences are SGDLS and YYNGEE. The CDR3 is 17 residues long. Combining the CDR3 with reference TRBV9 and TRBJ2-1 gives the whole variable domain DSGVTQTPKHLITATGQRVTLRCSPRSGDLSVYWYQQSLDQGLQFLIQYYNGEERAKGNILERFSAQQFPDLHSELNLSSLELGDSALYFCASREIPGLAGGYEQFFGPGTRLTVL.

The CDR3 bases are TGCGCCAGCAGCTTGGACAGAACCCCCTACGAGCAGTACTTC. Amino acid sequence: CASSLDRTPYEQYF. The rearrangement links TRBV5-1 to TRBJ2-7; no definite D call. The CDR3 sequence is 14 residues long. Germline assignment: CDR1 SGHRS and CDR2 YFSETQ. The germline V and J ends were trimmed by 0 bases and 2 bases, with 9 bases remaining between them.

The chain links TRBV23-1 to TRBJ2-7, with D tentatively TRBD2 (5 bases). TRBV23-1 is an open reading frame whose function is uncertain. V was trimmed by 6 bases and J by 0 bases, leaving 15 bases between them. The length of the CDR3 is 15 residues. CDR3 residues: CASSPIRTFSYEQYF. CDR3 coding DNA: TGCGCCAGCAGCCCCATTCGGACTTTCTCCTACGAGCAGTACTTC.

The CDR3 DNA is TGCGCCAGCAGCTCTATCCTCGCCGGGACATCCTCTGGGGCCAACGTCCTGACTTTC. Protein product: CASSSILAGTSSGANVLTF. The genes are TRBV5-1 and TRBJ2-6, with D tentatively TRBD1 (6 bases). CDR1 is SGHRS, CDR2 YFSETQ, per germline. Trimming stripped 3 bases from V and 0 bases from J, with 19 bases between. The length of the CDR3 is 19 residues.